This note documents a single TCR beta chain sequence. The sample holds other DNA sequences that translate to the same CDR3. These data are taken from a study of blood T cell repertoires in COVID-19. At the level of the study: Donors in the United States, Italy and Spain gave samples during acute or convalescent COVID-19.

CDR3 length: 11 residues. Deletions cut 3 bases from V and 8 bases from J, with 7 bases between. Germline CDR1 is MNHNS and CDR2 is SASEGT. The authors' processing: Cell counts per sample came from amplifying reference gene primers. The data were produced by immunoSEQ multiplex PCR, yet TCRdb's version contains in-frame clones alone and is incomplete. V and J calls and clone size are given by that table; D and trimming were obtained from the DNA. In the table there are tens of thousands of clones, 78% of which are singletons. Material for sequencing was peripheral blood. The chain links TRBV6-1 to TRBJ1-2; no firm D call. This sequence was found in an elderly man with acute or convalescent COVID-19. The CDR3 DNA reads TGTGCCAGCAGTGACATTGCGGGCTACACCTTC. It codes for CASSDIAGYTF.